The clone carrying this T cell receptor (beta chain) has just a few counts. Antigen: not known. The sample comes from a study of T cell repertoires in cytomegalovirus infection. About the study: A matching HLA type, together with CMV infection, was signaled by public TCR beta signatures.

The CDR3 length is 15 residues. Germline CDR1 and CDR2: DFQATT and SNEGSKA (reference sequence). Trimming removed 6 bases from V and 5 bases from J, with 22 bases in between. Broader study findings: In two of eight donors, the top clonotype was HLA-C-restricted CMV-specific. Adding up the frequency of public TCR beta families identified people who carried CMV plus the relevant HLA.

Each CDR3 protein is one row after TCRdb ran MiXCR on the reads. This table has about 100,000 distinct CDR3 sequences, more than 15% appearing once. The chain uses TRBV20-1 and TRBJ2-5, with a possible D match to TRBD2 (6 bases). Sequenced: PBMCs. The sequence derives from a human donor in good health (CMV status not recorded). Some clones in this sample may be carry-over from other donors' samples. This CDR3 is CSARRERRKMETQYF. The CDR3 nucleotides read TGCAGTGCGAGGCGGGAAAGGCGCAAAATGGAGACCCAGTACTTC.